This entry features one T cell receptor (beta chain) sequence. Per the study methods: Reference gene primer amplification gave nucleated cell count estimates. Only in-frame clones appear in the TCRdb table, and some are missing; sequencing was by immunoSEQ multiplex PCR. V, J and clone size derive from that table, while D and trimming were established from the DNA sequence. This sample yields 150,000 to 200,000 clones, of which approximately 90% are seen a single time; approximately 5.5% belongs to the top ten. This specimen comes from a study of blood T cell repertoires in COVID-19. The wider study: COVID-19 samples collected from the United States, Italy and Spain covered acute and convalescent phases. PBMCs, B-cell-depleted T cells, or T cells were the source of the cDNA or gDNA that made up the material.

The length of the CDR3 is 12 residues. Germline assignment: CDR1 MNHEY and CDR2 SVGAGI. After removal of 8 bases from V and 5 bases from J, the junction contained 4 bases not matched to a gene. The origin of this receptor is a man between 40 and 49 years old with active or convalescent COVID-19. The V and J genes are TRBV6-5 and TRBJ2-7; 9 nucleotides match TRBD1. Sequences were obtained from peripheral blood. CDR3 protein: CASRTGADEQYF. In DNA form, the CDR3 reads TGTGCCAGCCGGACAGGGGCTGACGAGCAGTACTTC.